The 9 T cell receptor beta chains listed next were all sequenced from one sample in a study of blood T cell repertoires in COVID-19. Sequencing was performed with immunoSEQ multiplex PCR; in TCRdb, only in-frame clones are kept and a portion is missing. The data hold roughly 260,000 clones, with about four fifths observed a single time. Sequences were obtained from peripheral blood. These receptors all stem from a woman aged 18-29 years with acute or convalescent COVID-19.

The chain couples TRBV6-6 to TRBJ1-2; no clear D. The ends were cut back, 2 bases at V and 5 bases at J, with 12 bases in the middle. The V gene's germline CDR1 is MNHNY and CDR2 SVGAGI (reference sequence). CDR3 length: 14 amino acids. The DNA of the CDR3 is TGTGCCAGCAGTTACGGATTACAGTATTATGGCTACACCTTC. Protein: CASSYGLQYYGYTF.

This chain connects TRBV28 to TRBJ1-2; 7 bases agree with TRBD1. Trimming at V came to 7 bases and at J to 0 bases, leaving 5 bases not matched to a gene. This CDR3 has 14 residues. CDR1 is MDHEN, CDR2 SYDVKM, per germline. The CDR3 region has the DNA TGTGCCAGCACAGGGGGACCGCCTAACTATGGCTACACCTTC. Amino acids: CASTGGPPNYGYTF.

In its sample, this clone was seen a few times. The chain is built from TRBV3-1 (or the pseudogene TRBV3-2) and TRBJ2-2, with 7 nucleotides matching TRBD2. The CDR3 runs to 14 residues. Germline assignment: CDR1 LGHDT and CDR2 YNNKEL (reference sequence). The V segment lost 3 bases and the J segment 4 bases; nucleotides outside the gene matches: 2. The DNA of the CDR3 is TGTGCCAGCAGCCAGGGACTACCCACCGGGGAGCTGTTTTTT. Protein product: CASSQGLPTGELFF.

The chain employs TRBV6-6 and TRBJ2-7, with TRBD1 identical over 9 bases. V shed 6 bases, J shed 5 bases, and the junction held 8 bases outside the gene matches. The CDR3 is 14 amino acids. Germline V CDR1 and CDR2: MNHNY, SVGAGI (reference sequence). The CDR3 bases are TGTGCCAGCAGGTTCGGACAGGGGTTCCACGAGCAGTACTTC. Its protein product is CASRFGQGFHEQYF.

CDR3 DNA sequence: TGTGCCAGCAGCTTGGCCGATACGGCCTACGAGCAGTACTTC. Translated: CASSLADTAYEQYF. This chain joins TRBV5-4 and TRBJ2-7; D uncertain. V lost 0 bases, J lost 2 bases, and 9 bases lay in between. The germline gives CDR1 SGHNT, CDR2 YYREEE (reference sequence). The CDR3 extends over 14 amino acids.

This CDR3 is CASTGALAGNTIYF. CDR3 nucleotides: TGTGCCTCGACAGGGGCCCTCGCTGGAAACACCATATATTTT. The chain links TRBV30 to TRBJ1-3; 8 bases match TRBD1. Trimming at V came to 7 bases and at J to 2 bases, leaving 7 bases not matched to a gene. The CDR3 is 14 amino acids. Looked up from germline, CDR1 is GTSNPN and CDR2 is SVGIG (reference sequence).

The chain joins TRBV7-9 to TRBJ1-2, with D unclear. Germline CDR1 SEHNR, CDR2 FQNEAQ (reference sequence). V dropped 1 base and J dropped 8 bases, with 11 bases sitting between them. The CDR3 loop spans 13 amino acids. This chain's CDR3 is CASSLGGGYGYTF. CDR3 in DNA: TGTGCCAGCAGCTTAGGTGGAGGGTACGGCTACACCTTC. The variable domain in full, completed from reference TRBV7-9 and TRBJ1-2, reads DTGVSQNPRHKITKRGQNVTFRCDPISEHNRLYWYRQTLGQGPEFLTYFQNEAQLEKSRLLSDRFSAERPKGSFSTLEIQRTEQGDSAMYLCASSLGGGYGYTFGSGTRLTVV.

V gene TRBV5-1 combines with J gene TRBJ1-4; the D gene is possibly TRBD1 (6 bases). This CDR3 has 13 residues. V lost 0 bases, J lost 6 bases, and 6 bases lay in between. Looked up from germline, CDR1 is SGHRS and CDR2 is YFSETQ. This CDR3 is CASSLEGDEKLFF. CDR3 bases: TGCGCCAGCAGCTTGGAGGGGGATGAAAAACTGTTTTTT.

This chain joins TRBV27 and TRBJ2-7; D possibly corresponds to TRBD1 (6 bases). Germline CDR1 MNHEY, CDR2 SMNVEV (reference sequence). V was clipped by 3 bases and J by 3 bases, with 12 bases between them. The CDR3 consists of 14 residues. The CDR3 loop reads CASSLAGQSYEQYF. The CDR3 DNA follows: TGTGCCAGCAGTTTGGCCGGACAGAGCTACGAGCAGTACTTC.